Below, 26 T cell receptor beta chains from the same sample are listed, as sequenced in a study of control samples from healthy donors and cancer patients. Method: immunoSEQ multiplex PCR; TCRdb's copy keeps in-frame clones and lacks some. The data show approximately 89,000 clones, around 87% seen once. Material: blood. These receptors were taken from a man aged 45 to 65 in good health.

This clone was recorded only once. The genes are TRBV5-1 and TRBJ2-3; no clear D gene. Deletions cut 0 bases from V and 0 bases from J, with 8 bases between. Looked up from germline, CDR1 is SGHRS and CDR2 is YFSETQ. This CDR3 has 15 amino acids. The CDR3 bases are TGCGCCAGCAGCTTGGGGCAATTTAGCACAGATACGCAGTATTTT. Translated: CASSLGQFSTDTQYF.

The V call is TRBV7-9, the J call TRBJ1-2; D uncertain. The CDR3 has 14 residues. Germline values: CDR1 SEHNR, CDR2 FQNEAQ (reference sequence). V lost 5 bases, J lost 4 bases, and 14 bases lay in between. CDR3 DNA: TGTGCCAGCAGCGCCCAGGAACTGAGCTATGGCTACACCTTC. This gives the protein CASSAQELSYGYTF.

This clone was counted a single time. The genes are TRBV2 and TRBJ1-2; D unclear. The germline CDR1 and CDR2 sequences are SNHLY and FYNNEI. Trimming left V 2 bases short and J 4 bases short, with 8 bases between. The CDR3 is made up of 13 amino acids. For the CDR3, the DNA is TGTGCCAGCAGTGAACCCAATCTCTATGGCTACACCTTC. Protein sequence: CASSEPNLYGYTF. Full variable domain (rest looked up from reference TRBV2 and TRBJ1-2): EPEVTQTPSHQVTQMGQEVILRCVPISNHLYFYWYRQILGQKVEFLVSFYNNEISEKSEIFDDQFSVERPDGSNFTLKIRSTKLEDSAMYFCASSEPNLYGYTFGSGTRLTVV.

CDR3 nucleotides: TGTGCCAGCAGCTTAGTATCGGAGGGCCGGACCGGGGAGCTGTTTTTT. Translation gives CASSLVSEGRTGELFF. The V and J genes are TRBV7-9 and TRBJ2-2; maybe TRBD2 (6 bases). Trimming took off 1 base at V and 5 bases at J, with 14 bases between the two ends. Germline V lookup: CDR1 SEHNR, CDR2 FQNEAQ (reference sequence). CDR3 length equals 16 residues.

V and J are TRBV25-1 and TRBJ2-1; no reliable D call. The V gene lost 7 bases and the J gene lost 0 bases, with 7 bases spanning the gap. Germline V gene lookup returns CDR1 MGHDK and CDR2 SYGVNS. This CDR3 contains 13 residues. The chain's CDR3 is CASMRSSYNEQFF. The DNA for the CDR3 is TGTGCCAGCATGCGTAGCTCCTACAATGAGCAGTTCTTC.

The chain recombines TRBV5-4 with TRBJ2-1; 11 bases line up with TRBD1. Germline trimming cut 3 bases from V and 7 bases from J; bases unmatched to any gene: 3. Germline V lookup: CDR1 SGHNT, CDR2 YYREEE (reference sequence). CDR3 length: 14 residues. The CDR3 sequence: CASSSGTGGNEQFF. As DNA, the CDR3 is TGTGCCAGCAGCTCCGGGACAGGGGGTAATGAGCAGTTCTTC.

This clone has more than one count but fewer than ten. The rearrangement links TRBV3-1 (or the pseudogene TRBV3-2) to TRBJ2-5, with 9 positions matching TRBD1. CDR3 length: 14 residues. With V trimmed by 3 bases and J by 5 bases, 4 bases remained unmatched. The germline CDR1 and CDR2 sequences are LGHDT and YNNKEL (reference sequence). For the CDR3, the DNA is TGTGCCAGCAGCCATCACGACAGGGGGGAGACCCAGTACTTC. Its protein is CASSHHDRGETQYF.

The V call is TRBV4-2, the J call TRBJ1-6, with 7 bases aligning to TRBD1. Germline V CDR1 and CDR2: LGHNA, YNFKEQ. With V trimmed by 4 bases and J by 9 bases, 9 bases remained unmatched. This CDR3 comprises 15 residues. CDR3 protein: CASSPTGDMSSPLHF. The CDR3 bases are TGTGCCAGCAGCCCCACAGGGGATATGAGTTCACCCCTCCACTTT.

The chain carries TRBV5-1 and TRBJ2-1, with D hard to call. Between the trimmed V and J ends, which lost 0 bases and 0 bases, there was a span of 7 bases. This CDR3 region has 15 residues. Germline lookup yields CDR1 SGHRS and CDR2 YFSETQ. CDR3 nucleotides: TGCGCCAGCAGCTTGGCTCTGAGCTCCTACAATGAGCAGTTCTTC. Protein: CASSLALSSYNEQFF. The whole variable domain, filled in from reference TRBV5-1 and TRBJ2-1, reads KAGVTQTPRYLIKTRGQQVTLSCSPISGHRSVSWYQQTPGQGLQFLFEYFSETQRNKGNFPGRFSGRQFSNSRSEMNVSTLELGDSALYLCASSLALSSYNEQFFGPGTRLTVL.

In its sample, this clone was seen a few times. The genes are TRBV4-3 and TRBJ2-7; TRBD1 aligns across 8 bases. In germline, CDR1 is LGHNA, CDR2 YSLEER. This CDR3 has 15 amino acids. The V and J ends lost 6 bases and 9 bases, in that order; junction bases with no gene match: 16. In DNA form, the CDR3 reads TGCGCCAGCAGTGCACTGGGGACAGGTGGGCTGGGGCAGTACTTC. It translates to CASSALGTGGLGQYF.

The chain employs TRBV7-9 and TRBJ1-3, with 7 bases aligning to TRBD1. The CDR3 has 14 residues. V trimming: 6 bases; J trimming: 3 bases; junction bases outside the gene matches: 5. CDR1 and CDR2 (germline): SEHNR, FQNEAQ (reference sequence). The CDR3 protein is CASSQQGFGNTIYF. CDR3 nucleotide sequence: TGTGCCAGCAGTCAACAGGGGTTTGGAAACACCATATATTTT. Full variable domain (missing parts from reference TRBV7-9 and TRBJ1-3): DTGVSQNPRHKITKRGQNVTFRCDPISEHNRLYWYRQTLGQGPEFLTYFQNEAQLEKSRLLSDRFSAERPKGSFSTLEIQRTEQGDSAMYLCASSQQGFGNTIYFGEGSWLTVV.

The J gene is TRBJ1-3, the V gene TRBV6-5, with D possibly matching TRBD1 (5 bases). V was clipped by 6 bases and J by 4 bases, with 16 bases between them. This CDR3 comprises 15 residues. Looked up from germline, CDR1 is MNHEY and CDR2 is SVGAGI. For the CDR3, the DNA is TGTGCCAGCAGGCACAGGCTCCCTCAAGGAAACACCATATATTTT. It codes for CASRHRLPQGNTIYF.

This chain uses TRBV4-3 with TRBJ2-2; D is unresolved. Germline V gene sequence: CDR1 LGHNA, CDR2 YSLEER. The CDR3 covers 14 residues. With 6 bases removed from V and 1 base from J, the gap between germline ends came to 9 bases. As DNA, the CDR3 is TGCGCCAGCAGTAAATGGGTGAACACCGGGGAGCTGTTTTTT. This codes for CASSKWVNTGELFF.

The J gene is TRBJ2-7, the V gene TRBV11-3; D is possibly TRBD1 (5 bases). The CDR3 is 16 amino acids. V lost 1 base and J 0 bases, leaving 13 bases between the germline ends. The V gene's germline CDR1 is SGHNT and CDR2 YENEEA. The CDR3, as DNA: TGTGCCAGCAGCTTAGGCTACTGGGGCAGCTCCTACGAGCAGTACTTC. This sequence encodes CASSLGYWGSSYEQYF.

V usage is TRBV28 and J usage is TRBJ1-2, with D unclear. The length of the CDR3 is 13 residues. Trimming shortened V by 3 bases and J by 0 bases, and 5 bases separated the two germline ends. Germline CDR1 and CDR2: MDHEN and SYDVKM. CDR3 in DNA: TGTGCCAGCAGTTTGGGTACTAACTATGGCTACACCTTC. Translating gives CASSLGTNYGYTF.

The table lists this clone with a count of one. The rearrangement joins TRBV6-6 to TRBJ1-4; 9 nucleotides match TRBD1. V gave up 6 bases and J gave up 8 bases; unmatched junction bases: 7. This CDR3 is built from 14 residues. The germline V gene has CDR1 MNHNY and CDR2 SVGAGI (reference sequence). The CDR3 sequence is CASSLGQGWEKLFF. CDR3 in DNA: TGTGCCAGCAGCCTGGGACAGGGTTGGGAAAAACTGTTTTTT.

This rearrangement joins TRBV20-1 to TRBJ2-1; D ambiguous. V dropped 3 bases and J dropped 0 bases, with 9 bases sitting between them. Germline V gene data show CDR1 as DFQATT and CDR2 as SNEGSKA (reference sequence). The length of the CDR3 is 14 residues. The CDR3 nucleotides read TGCAGTGCTAGTGGGGTCAGCTCCTACAATGAGCAGTTCTTC. It translates to CSASGVSSYNEQFF.

This chain links TRBV5-1 with TRBJ2-5, with a tentative D call TRBD2 (6 bases). This CDR3 spans 16 amino acids. Trimming stripped 2 bases from V and 0 bases from J, with 14 bases between. CDR1 is SGHRS and CDR2 is YFSETQ in the germline V gene. The CDR3 is CASSLGASAYQETQYF. CDR3 sequence (DNA): TGCGCCAGCAGCTTAGGGGCTAGCGCCTACCAAGAGACCCAGTACTTC.

This clone was counted a few times. This chain links TRBV7-9 with TRBJ2-2, with 8 positions matching TRBD1. Germline V gene sequence: CDR1 SEHNR, CDR2 FQNEAQ (reference sequence). This CDR3 is built from 15 residues. V shed 7 bases and J 2 bases; nucleotides not matched to a gene: 6. The CDR3 region is CASNRQGTNTGELFF. The CDR3 DNA reads as TGTGCCAGCAACAGACAGGGGACCAACACCGGGGAGCTGTTTTTT.

The chain couples TRBV3-1 (or the pseudogene TRBV3-2) to TRBJ2-3; TRBD2 aligns across 8 bases. With 2 bases clipped from V and 2 bases from J, the junction kept 9 bases outside the gene matches. Germline V CDR1 and CDR2: LGHDT, YNNKEL (reference sequence). The CDR3 spans 17 residues. The CDR3 here is CASSQTGGRRLTDTQYF. The DNA of the CDR3 is TGTGCCAGCAGCCAAACGGGCGGGAGGAGGCTCACAGATACGCAGTATTTT.

V and J are TRBV10-3 and TRBJ2-7; 7 bases match TRBD1. V lost 6 bases to trimming and J lost 0 bases; unmatched junction nucleotides: 2. CDR1 and CDR2 from the germline V gene are ENHRY and SYGVKD. The CDR3 totals 13 residues. For the CDR3, the DNA is TGTGCCATCAGCCGACAGGGCTCCTACGAGCAGTACGTC. Translated, it gives CAISRQGSYEQYV.

The V gene is TRBV7-8, the J gene TRBJ2-7, with D possibly TRBD1 on 7 matching bases. The CDR3 contains 14 residues. Trimming cost V 5 bases and J 3 bases, with 14 bases left between them. CDR1 is SGHVS, CDR2 FQNEAQ, per germline. The CDR3 sequence: CASSRGGGNYEQYF. CDR3 in DNA: TGTGCCAGCAGCCGAGGGGGCGGGAACTACGAGCAGTACTTC. Full variable domain (rest looked up from reference TRBV7-8 and TRBJ2-7): GAGVSQSPRYKVAKRGQDVALRCDPISGHVSLFWYQQALGQGPEFLTYFQNEAQLDKSGLPSDRFFAERPEGSVSTLKIQRTQQEDSAVYLCASSRGGGNYEQYFGPGTRLTVT.

The chain uses TRBV19 and TRBJ1-5; no definite D call. Per the germline V gene, CDR1 is LNHDA and CDR2 is SQIVND (reference sequence). Trimming pared 7 bases from V and 2 bases from J, leaving 15 bases between. The CDR3 consists of 15 residues. This CDR3 is CASTSVGGGNQPQHF. The CDR3 DNA is TGTGCCAGTACCAGTGTAGGAGGCGGCAATCAGCCCCAGCATTTT.

The CDR3 loop is CASSFGSVAGNTIYF. CDR3 in DNA: TGTGCCAGCAGCTTCGGCTCGGTAGCTGGAAACACCATATATTTT. The chain links TRBV5-6 to TRBJ1-3; D unclear. Trimming left V 2 bases short and J 2 bases short, with 11 bases between. Germline lookup yields CDR1 SGHDT and CDR2 YYEEEE. The CDR3 has 15 amino acids.

The genes are TRBV6-5 and TRBJ2-4, with 8 bases lining up with TRBD2. Trimming cost V 4 bases and J 1 base; bases outside gene matches: 6. The CDR3 contains 16 residues. Germline lookup yields CDR1 MNHEY and CDR2 SVGAGI. CDR3 loop: CASSSGLVTAKNIQYF. The DNA of the CDR3 is TGTGCCAGCAGTTCGGGACTAGTAACGGCCAAAAACATTCAGTACTTC.

This clone occurred once. The chain links TRBV19 to TRBJ1-2, with 8 nucleotides matching TRBD1. The CDR3 consists of 15 residues. The germline CDR1 and CDR2 sequences are LNHDA and SQIVND (reference sequence). The V segment lost 7 bases and the J segment 2 bases; nucleotides outside the gene matches: 9. CDR3 sequence reads: CASTRTGSYNYGYTF. In DNA, the CDR3 is TGTGCCAGTACTAGGACAGGGTCATACAACTATGGCTACACCTTC.